A single TCR beta chain is shown here with its context. These data come from a study of blood T cell repertoires in COVID-19. Assay: immunoSEQ multiplex PCR; the TCRdb copy retains only in-frame clones and omits some. The table has under 90,000 clones, about 80% seen once. The V and J ends lost 0 bases and 6 bases respectively, with 6 bases between them. This CDR3 comprises 12 residues. CDR1 is MNHNY and CDR2 is SVGAGI in the germline V gene (reference sequence). The TCR sequence derives from a human donor in a cohort sampled during active COVID-19. The rearrangement joins TRBV6-6 to TRBJ2-7; D is possibly TRBD1 (6 bases). Material: peripheral blood. CDR3 nucleotide sequence: TGTGCCAGCAGTTACTCAGGGGGCGAGCAGTACGTC. Residues: CASSYSGGEQYV.